A single sample is the source of the 14 T cell receptor beta chains below, sequenced in a study of T-cell reconstitution after alpha-beta-depleted transplantation in children. As it was prepared, the TCRbeta library received unique molecular identifiers. TCRdb called the PCR reads again in MiXCR, with one record for every CDR3 protein. Here the sample spans 90,000 to 130,000 distinct CDR3 sequences, approximately 10% being singletons. The specimen was PBMCs from the stem cell graft donor, collected from the stem cell graft. These receptors were taken from a human donor who donated a stem cell graft to a child with acute lymphoblastic leukemia.

This chain connects TRBV5-1 to TRBJ2-3; 7 bases are shared with TRBD2. CDR3 size: 18 residues. CDR1 SGHRS and CDR2 YFSETQ come from the germline V gene. The V gene end was trimmed by 4 bases and the J gene end by 4 bases; junction bases not matched to a gene: 18. The CDR3 spells CASSLTIERVGGADTQYF. DNA for the CDR3: TGCGCCAGCAGCCTGACAATTGAGAGGGTGGGGGGGGCAGATACGCAGTATTTT.

This clonotype showed up many times. CDR3 loop: CASSSRRGRNTEAFF. The CDR3 DNA reads TGTGCCAGCAGCTCCCGTAGGGGTCGGAACACTGAAGCTTTCTTT. V usage is TRBV7-9 and J usage is TRBJ1-1, with D possibly matching TRBD1 (5 bases). The germline V and J ends were trimmed by 4 bases and 1 base, with 13 bases remaining between them. The germline gives CDR1 SEHNR, CDR2 FQNEAQ (reference sequence). The CDR3 consists of 15 residues.

This clonotype has a count of ten or more. The chain employs TRBV7-2 and TRBJ2-2; D is ambiguous. Germline CDR1 reads SGHTA; CDR2 reads FQGNSA. CDR3 length equals 14 residues. V gave up 5 bases and J gave up 4 bases, with 11 bases separating them. This chain's CDR3 is CASSGEAGTGELFF. The CDR3 bases are TGTGCCAGCAGCGGAGAGGCAGGCACCGGGGAGCTGTTTTTT.

A remark on this clonotype: With a much larger clone just one base away, this may be a read error. This rearrangement joins TRBV4-3 to TRBJ1-1; D is ambiguous. The V end was cut by 0 bases, the J end by 7 bases, with 9 bases between. Per the germline V gene, CDR1 is LGHNA and CDR2 is YSLEER. The CDR3 consists of 13 residues. The CDR3 sequence: CASSQEGEREAFF. CDR3 DNA: TGCGCCAGCAGCCAAGAAGGCGAGCGTGAAGCTTTCTTT.

The sample holds many counts of this clonotype. This rearrangement joins TRBV27 to TRBJ2-1; either TRBD1 or TRBD2 may fit D (5 bases each). Deletions cut 5 bases from V and 3 bases from J, with 20 bases between. This CDR3 contains 17 residues. CDR1 is MNHEY, CDR2 SMNVEV, per germline (reference sequence). The CDR3 nucleotides are TGTGCCAGCAGTCTGCGCCGGCAGGTGGGGGTCTACAATGAGCAGTTCTTC. It yields the protein CASSLRRQVGVYNEQFF.

In its sample, this clonotype was seen many times. The chain uses TRBV7-9 and TRBJ1-3, with TRBD1 matching over 9 bases. V lost 5 bases and J lost 1; bases outside the gene matches: 6. The length of the CDR3 is 16 residues. Germline loops: CDR1 SEHNR, CDR2 FQNEAQ (reference sequence). The CDR3 sequence: CASSPPGQGSGNTIYF. Written as DNA, the CDR3 is TGTGCCAGCAGCCCCCCTGGACAGGGGTCTGGAAACACCATATATTTT.

This clonotype showed up many times. The V gene is TRBV20-1, the J gene TRBJ2-7, with 7 bases fitting TRBD1. CDR3 length equals 15 residues. Looked up from germline, CDR1 is DFQATT and CDR2 is SNEGSKA (reference sequence). V lost 1 base to trimming and J lost 2 bases; unmatched junction nucleotides: 8. As DNA, the CDR3 is TGCAGTGCTAGAGGGTTGGGACAGTCGCCCTACGAGCAGTACTTC. Amino acid sequence: CSARGLGQSPYEQYF.

Many counts were recorded for this clonotype. V and J are TRBV6-1 and TRBJ1-5; D is unresolved. Germline CDR1 reads MNHNS; CDR2 reads SASEGT. The germline V and J ends were trimmed by 0 bases and 2 bases, with 11 bases remaining between them. The CDR3 totals 16 residues. Written as DNA, the CDR3 is TGTGCCAGCAGTGAAGCGGTGGGTTTAGGCAATCAGCCCCAGCATTTT. The encoded protein is CASSEAVGLGNQPQHF.

This clonotype was observed many times. The chain has TRBV12-3 or TRBV12-4 and TRBJ2-1, with 11 bases lining up with TRBD1. V dropped 4 bases and J dropped 6; count of bases not matched to a gene: 5. The CDR3 contains 15 residues. In nucleotides, the CDR3 is TGTGCCAGCAGTTGGGACAGGGGGGGCGGCAATGAGCAGTTCTTC. Its translation is CASSWDRGGGNEQFF.

This clonotype was counted ten times or more. J is TRBJ2-2 and V is TRBV12-3 or TRBV12-4, with D possibly being TRBD1 or TRBD2 (6 bases each). The CDR3 loop spans 15 amino acids. V shed 5 bases and J shed 8 bases, with 18 bases lying between them. This chain's CDR3 is CASSSTRGHEGELFF. In DNA form, the CDR3 reads TGTGCCAGCAGTAGTACCCGGGGGCACGAAGGGGAGCTGTTTTTT.

This clonotype was detected ten times or more. The J gene is TRBJ1-2, the V gene TRBV6-4; 8 nucleotides match TRBD1. V lost 6 bases, J lost 3 bases, and 3 bases stayed unmatched. CDR3 length: 13 residues. The germline CDR1 and CDR2 sequences are MRHNA and SNTAGT. CDR3: CASSRGLDYGYTF. The CDR3 region has the DNA TGTGCCAGCAGCAGGGGGCTTGACTATGGCTACACCTTC.

This clonotype was observed at least ten times. CDR3 coding DNA: TGTGCCAGCACTCGACCCGGACGGGAGGAAAAACTGTTTTTT. Its translation is CASTRPGREEKLFF. The chain links TRBV2 to TRBJ1-4, with D hard to call. Germline values: CDR1 SNHLY, CDR2 FYNNEI. The CDR3 contains 14 residues. Trimming removed 7 bases from V and 8 bases from J, with 17 bases in between. Drawing the rest from reference TRBV2 and TRBJ1-4, the complete variable domain is EPEVTQTPSHQVTQMGQEVILRCVPISNHLYFYWYRQILGQKVEFLVSFYNNEISEKSEIFDDQFSVERPDGSNFTLKIRSTKLEDSAMYFCASTRPGREEKLFFGSGTQLSVL.

This clonotype was observed many times. The V call is TRBV5-5, the J call TRBJ1-1; D remains ambiguous. This CDR3 has 13 amino acids. CDR1 SGHKS and CDR2 YYEKEE come from the germline V gene (reference sequence). The germline V and J ends were trimmed by 0 bases and 3 bases, with 6 bases remaining between them. DNA of the CDR3: TGTGCCAGCAGCTTGGACTTGGACACTGAAGCTTTCTTT. This gives the protein CASSLDLDTEAFF.

This clonotype was seen repeatedly, ten times or more. This rearrangement joins TRBV7-3 to TRBJ1-1; tentatively, D is TRBD1 (5 bases). This CDR3 spans 13 amino acids. V was clipped by 4 bases and J by 5 bases, with 11 bases between them. Germline CDR1 reads SGHTA; CDR2 reads FQGTGA. Written as DNA, the CDR3 is TGTGCCAGCAGCTCGTCCCCAGGGACTGAAGCTTTCTTT. It translates to CASSSSPGTEAFF.